This T cell receptor beta chain was found in a study of blood T cell repertoires in COVID-19. Study in general: PBMCs, B-cell-depleted T cells, or T cells provided the cDNA or gDNA that made up the material.

Losses at the gene ends were 3 bases for V and 6 bases for J; bases not matched to a gene: 7. CDR3 length: 15 amino acids. The germline CDR1 and CDR2 sequences are SNHLY and FYNNEI. In the source study's methods: Reference gene primer amplification gave nucleated cell count estimates. Produced via immunoSEQ multiplex PCR; TCRdb's table is partial and in-frame only. The D gene and trimming were derived from the DNA, and the V and J assignments and clone size from that table. The sample contains about 120,000 clones, more than 75% of which appear only once. The source of this sequence is a man between 60 and 75 years old with acute or convalescent COVID-19. Sample: peripheral blood. This sequence joins TRBV2 and TRBJ2-1; 8 bases match TRBD1. The CDR3 bases are TGTGCCAGCAGTGAGGACAGGGCGGAAGGCAATGAGCAGTTCTTC. As protein: CASSEDRAEGNEQFF.